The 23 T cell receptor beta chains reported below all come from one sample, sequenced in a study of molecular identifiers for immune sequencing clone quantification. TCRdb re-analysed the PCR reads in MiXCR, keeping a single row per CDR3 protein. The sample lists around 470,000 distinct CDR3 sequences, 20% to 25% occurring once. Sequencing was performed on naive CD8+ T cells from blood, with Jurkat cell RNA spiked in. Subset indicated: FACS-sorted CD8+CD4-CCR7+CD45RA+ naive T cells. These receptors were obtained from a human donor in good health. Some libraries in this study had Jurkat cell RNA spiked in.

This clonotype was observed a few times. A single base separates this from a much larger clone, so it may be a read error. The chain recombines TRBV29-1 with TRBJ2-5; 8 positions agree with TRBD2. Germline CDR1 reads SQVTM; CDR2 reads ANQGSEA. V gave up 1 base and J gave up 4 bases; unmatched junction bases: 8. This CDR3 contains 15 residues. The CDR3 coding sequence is TGCAGCGTTGAAGGCGCGCGGGAGGAAGGAGAGACCCAGTACTTC. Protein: CSVEGAREEGETQYF.

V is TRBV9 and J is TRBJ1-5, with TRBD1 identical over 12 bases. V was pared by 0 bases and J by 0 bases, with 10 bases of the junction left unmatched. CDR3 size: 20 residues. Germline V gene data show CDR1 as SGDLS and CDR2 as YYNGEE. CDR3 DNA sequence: TGTGCCAGCAGCGTAGTGTATTGGGGACAGGGGGCATATAGCAATCAGCCCCAGCATTTT. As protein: CASSVVYWGQGAYSNQPQHF.

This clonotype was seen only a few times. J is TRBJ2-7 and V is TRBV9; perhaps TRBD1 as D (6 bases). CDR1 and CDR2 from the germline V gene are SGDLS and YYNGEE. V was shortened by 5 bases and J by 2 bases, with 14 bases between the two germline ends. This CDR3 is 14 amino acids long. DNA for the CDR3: TGTGCCAGCAGTCCCGGGACAACCACCTACGAGCAGTACTTC. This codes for CASSPGTTTYEQYF. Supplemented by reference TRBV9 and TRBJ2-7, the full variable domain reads DSGVTQTPKHLITATGQRVTLRCSPRSGDLSVYWYQQSLDQGLQFLIQYYNGEERAKGNILERFSAQQFPDLHSELNLSSLELGDSALYFCASSPGTTTYEQYFGPGTRLTVT.

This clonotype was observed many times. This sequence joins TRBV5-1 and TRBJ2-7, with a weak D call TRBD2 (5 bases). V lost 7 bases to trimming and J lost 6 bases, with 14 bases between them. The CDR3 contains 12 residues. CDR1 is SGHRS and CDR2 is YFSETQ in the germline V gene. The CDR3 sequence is CASEGTSGEQYF. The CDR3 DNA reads TGCGCCAGCGAGGGAACAAGCGGCGAGCAGTACTTC.

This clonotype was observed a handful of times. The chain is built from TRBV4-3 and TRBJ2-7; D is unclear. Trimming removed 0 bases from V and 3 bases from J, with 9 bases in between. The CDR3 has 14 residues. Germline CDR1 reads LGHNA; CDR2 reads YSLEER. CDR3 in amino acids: CASSQDAGFYEQYF. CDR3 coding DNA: TGCGCCAGCAGCCAAGATGCCGGCTTCTACGAGCAGTACTTC.

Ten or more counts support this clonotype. The CDR3 sequence is CASSYFVSSYEQYF. The CDR3, as DNA: TGTGCCAGCAGTTATTTTGTGAGCTCCTACGAGCAGTACTTC. The chain couples TRBV6-6 to TRBJ2-7; D gene uncertain. This CDR3 has 14 amino acids. Looked up from germline, CDR1 is MNHNY and CDR2 is SVGAGI (reference sequence). With 3 bases removed from V and 0 bases from J, the gap between germline ends came to 9 bases.

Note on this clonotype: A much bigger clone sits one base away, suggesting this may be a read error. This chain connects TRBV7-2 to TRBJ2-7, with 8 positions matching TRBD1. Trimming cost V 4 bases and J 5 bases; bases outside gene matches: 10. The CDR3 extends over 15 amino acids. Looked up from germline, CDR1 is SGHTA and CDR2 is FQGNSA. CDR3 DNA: TGTGCCAGCAGCTCCGCGACAGGGGCACAGGACGAGCAGTACTTC. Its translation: CASSSATGAQDEQYF.

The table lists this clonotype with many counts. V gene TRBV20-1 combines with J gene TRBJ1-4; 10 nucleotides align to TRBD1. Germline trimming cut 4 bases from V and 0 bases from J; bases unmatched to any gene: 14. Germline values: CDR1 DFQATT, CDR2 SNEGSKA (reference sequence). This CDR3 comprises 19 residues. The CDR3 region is CSATRAGTGVGATNEKLFF. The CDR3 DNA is TGCAGTGCTACAAGAGCCGGGACAGGGGTTGGAGCAACTAATGAAAAACTGTTTTTT.

The CDR3 spells CASRPQAGEKTEAFF. The DNA of the CDR3 is TGCGCCAGCAGACCCCAGGCGGGCGAGAAGACTGAAGCTTTCTTT. This chain uses TRBV4-1 with TRBJ1-1, with no clear D. V lost 6 bases and J 5 bases, leaving 19 bases between the germline ends. The CDR3 consists of 15 residues. Germline loops: CDR1 MGHRA, CDR2 YSYEKL.

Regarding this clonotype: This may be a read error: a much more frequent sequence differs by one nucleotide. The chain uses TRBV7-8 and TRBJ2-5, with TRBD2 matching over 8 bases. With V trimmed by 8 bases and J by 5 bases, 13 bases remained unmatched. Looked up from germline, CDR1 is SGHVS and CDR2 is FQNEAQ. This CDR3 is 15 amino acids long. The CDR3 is CASGSLDRGGETQYF. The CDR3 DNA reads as TGTGCCAGCGGCTCCCTGGATCGGGGGGGCGAGACCCAGTACTTC.

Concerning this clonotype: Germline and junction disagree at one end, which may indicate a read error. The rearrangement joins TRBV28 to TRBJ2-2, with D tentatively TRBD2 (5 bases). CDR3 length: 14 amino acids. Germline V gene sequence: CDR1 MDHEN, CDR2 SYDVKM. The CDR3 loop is CASSFRRGSGELVF. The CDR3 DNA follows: TGTGCCAGCAGTTTTAGAAGAGGGTCCGGGGAGCTGGTTTTT.

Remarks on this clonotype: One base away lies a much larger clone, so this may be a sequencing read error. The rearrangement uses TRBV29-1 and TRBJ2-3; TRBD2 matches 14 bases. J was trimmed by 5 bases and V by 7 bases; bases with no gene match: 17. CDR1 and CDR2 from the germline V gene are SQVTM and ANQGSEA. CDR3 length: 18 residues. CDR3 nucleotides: TGCAGCGCTACCCGAGCCCGTGCTGGACTAGCGGGAGGAGATACGCAGTATTTT. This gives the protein CSATRARAGLAGGDTQYF.

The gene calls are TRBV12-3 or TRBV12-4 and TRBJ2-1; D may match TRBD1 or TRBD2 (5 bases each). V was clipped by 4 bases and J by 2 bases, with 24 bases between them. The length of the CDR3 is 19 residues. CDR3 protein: CASSWDLQYYENPYNEQFF. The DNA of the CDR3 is TGTGCCAGCAGTTGGGACCTTCAGTACTATGAGAACCCCTACAATGAGCAGTTCTTC.

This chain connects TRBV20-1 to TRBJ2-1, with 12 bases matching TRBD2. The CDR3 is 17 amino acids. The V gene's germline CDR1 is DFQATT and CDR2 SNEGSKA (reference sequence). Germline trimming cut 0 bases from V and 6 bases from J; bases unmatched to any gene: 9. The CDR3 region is CSARDLAGGVIFNEQFF. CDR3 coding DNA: TGCAGTGCTAGAGATCTAGCGGGGGGGGTAATATTCAATGAGCAGTTCTTC.

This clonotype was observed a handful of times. The CDR3 sequence: CASTPGRGHSGYTF. In DNA, the CDR3 is TGTGCCAGCACCCCTGGCAGGGGGCATAGTGGCTACACCTTC. The V call is TRBV27, the J call TRBJ1-2; TRBD1 matches 8 bases. Germline trimming cut 7 bases from V and 7 bases from J; bases unmatched to any gene: 11. The V gene's germline CDR1 is MNHEY and CDR2 SMNVEV (reference sequence). This CDR3 spans 14 amino acids.

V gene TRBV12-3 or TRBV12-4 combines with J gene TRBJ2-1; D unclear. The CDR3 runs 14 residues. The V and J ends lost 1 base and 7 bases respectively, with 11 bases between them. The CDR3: CASSLGQEWNEQFF. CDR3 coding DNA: TGTGCCAGCAGTTTAGGGCAGGAGTGGAATGAGCAGTTCTTC.

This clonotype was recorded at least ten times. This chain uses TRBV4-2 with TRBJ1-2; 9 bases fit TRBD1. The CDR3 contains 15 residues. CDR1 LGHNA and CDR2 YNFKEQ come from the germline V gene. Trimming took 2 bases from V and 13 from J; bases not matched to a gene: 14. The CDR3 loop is CASSQRTGQGVIPTF. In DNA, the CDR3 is TGTGCCAGCAGCCAACGTACGGGACAGGGAGTGATACCCACCTTC.

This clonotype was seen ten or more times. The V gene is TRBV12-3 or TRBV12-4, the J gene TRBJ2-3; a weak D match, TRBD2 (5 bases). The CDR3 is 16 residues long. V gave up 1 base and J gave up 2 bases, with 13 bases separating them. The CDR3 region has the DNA TGTGCCAGCAGTTTAGTTCGCGGGTCCATCACAGATACGCAGTATTTT. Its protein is CASSLVRGSITDTQYF.

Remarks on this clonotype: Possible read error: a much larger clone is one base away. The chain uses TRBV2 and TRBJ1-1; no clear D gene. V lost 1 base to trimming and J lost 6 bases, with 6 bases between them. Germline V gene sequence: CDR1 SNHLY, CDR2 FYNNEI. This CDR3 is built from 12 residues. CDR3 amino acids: CASSEGRAEAFF. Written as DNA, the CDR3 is TGTGCCAGCAGTGAAGGACGGGCTGAAGCTTTCTTT.

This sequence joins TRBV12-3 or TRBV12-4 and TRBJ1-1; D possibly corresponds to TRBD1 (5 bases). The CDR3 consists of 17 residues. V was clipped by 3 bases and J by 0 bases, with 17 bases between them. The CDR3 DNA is TGTGCCAGCAGTTTCTTAGGTCCGCGGGACGTGAACACTGAAGCTTTCTTT. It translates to CASSFLGPRDVNTEAFF.

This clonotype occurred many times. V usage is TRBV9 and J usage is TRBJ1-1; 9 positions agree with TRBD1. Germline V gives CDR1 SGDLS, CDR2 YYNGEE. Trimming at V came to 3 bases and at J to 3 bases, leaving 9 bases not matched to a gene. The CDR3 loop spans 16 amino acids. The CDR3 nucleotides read TGTGCCAGCAGCGCCCATAGGACAGGGGAAGACACTGAAGCTTTCTTT. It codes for CASSAHRTGEDTEAFF.

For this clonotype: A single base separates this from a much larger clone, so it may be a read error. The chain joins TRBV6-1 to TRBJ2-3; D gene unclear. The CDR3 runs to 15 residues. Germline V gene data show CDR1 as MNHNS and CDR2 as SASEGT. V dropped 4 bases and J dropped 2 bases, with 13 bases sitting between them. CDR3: CASSGPLSYTDTQYF. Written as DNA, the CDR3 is TGTGCCAGCAGTGGACCCCTATCCTACACAGATACGCAGTATTTT.

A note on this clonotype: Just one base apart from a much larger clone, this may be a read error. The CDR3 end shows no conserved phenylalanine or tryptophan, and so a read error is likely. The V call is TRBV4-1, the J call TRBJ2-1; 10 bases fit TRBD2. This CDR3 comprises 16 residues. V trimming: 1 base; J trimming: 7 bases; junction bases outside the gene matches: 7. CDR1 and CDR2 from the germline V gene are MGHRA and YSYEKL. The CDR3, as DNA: TGCGCCAGCAGCCAAGGGCCTAGCGGGGGACTGAATGAGCAGTTCATC. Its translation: CASSQGPSGGLNEQFI.